This entry lists 3 T cell receptor beta chains sequenced from one sample in a study of Ad26.COV2.S vaccination and SARS-CoV-2 variants. TCRdb keeps only in-frame clones here, not all; method: immunoSEQ multiplex PCR. The table lists about 280,000 clones, about 90% of them singletons, with 3% to 4% in the top ten. Documented treatment: roughly 19 received Ad26.COV2.S at low or high dose, single or two shots; several received placebo; per-sample allocation not given. Sampling occurred on day 63 after the first vaccine or placebo injection. Sequencing was performed on peripheral blood, taken in a trial of Ad26.COV2.S vaccine versus placebo. The receptors originated from a person between 18 and 59 years old who received the Ad26.COV2.S COVID-19 vaccine or a placebo.

The chain uses TRBV5-1 and TRBJ2-5, with D possibly being TRBD1 or TRBD2 (5 bases each). CDR3 size: 15 residues. Trimming cost V 4 bases and J 0 bases, with 13 bases left between them. Germline V gene data show CDR1 as SGHRS and CDR2 as YFSETQ. The CDR3 protein is CASSRAGTDQETQYF. Here the CDR3 DNA reads TGCGCCAGCAGCCGAGCCGGGACGGACCAAGAGACCCAGTACTTC.

The chain combines TRBV3-1 (or the pseudogene TRBV3-2) with TRBJ2-2; D is uncertain. The length of the CDR3 is 13 residues. V was shortened by 4 bases and J by 6 bases, with 9 bases between the two germline ends. Germline values: CDR1 LGHDT, CDR2 YNNKEL (reference sequence). The CDR3 sequence: CASSPRDAGELFF. The CDR3 DNA sequence: TGTGCCAGCAGCCCCCGAGACGCCGGGGAGCTGTTTTTT.

The V call is TRBV7-9, the J call TRBJ1-1, with TRBD1 matching 8 bases. The germline gives CDR1 SEHNR, CDR2 FQNEAQ (reference sequence). Germline trimming cut 3 bases from V and 5 bases from J; bases unmatched to any gene: 2. The CDR3 is 13 residues long. DNA of the CDR3: TGTGCCAGCAGCTTCAGGGGGCATACTGAAGCTTTCTTT. Translated: CASSFRGHTEAFF.